These T cell receptor beta chains were read from a single sample in a study of blood T cell repertoires in COVID-19. Clones were sequenced by immunoSEQ multiplex PCR, and TCRdb holds only the in-frame ones, with some missing. The sample gives 140,000 to 150,000 clones, 80% to 90% of which show up once; about 1.7% is in the top ten. Sequenced sample: peripheral blood. These receptors were taken from a woman aged 45-65 years with acute or convalescent COVID-19. Each CDR3 is given with its conserved first and last residue. The order of the fields is V gene, J gene, D gene, CDR3 protein, CDR3 DNA. The D gene is left open where the match is weak.

TRBV19,TRBJ1-2,.,CASKPRHLDGYTF,TGTGCCAGTAAACCCAGACACTTGGATGGCTACACCTTC
TRBV6-4,TRBJ2-7,TRBD1,CASSRDSDSYEQYF,TGTGCCAGCAGCCGGGACAGCGACTCCTACGAGCAGTACTTC
TRBV30,TRBJ2-3,.,CAWSFDSALNHTQYF,TGTGCCTGGTCCTTCGACAGCGCCCTTAATCATACGCAGTATTTT
TRBV15,TRBJ1-1,.,CATSRDQVQTKAFF,TGTGCCACCAGCAGAGACCAGGTACAAACAAAAGCTTTCTTT
TRBV10-1,TRBJ2-7,.,CASSETVSSYEQYF,TGCGCCAGCAGTGAGACTGTAAGCTCCTACGAGCAGTACTTC
TRBV19,TRBJ1-2,.,CASTNVQFPNYGYTF,TGTGCCAGTACCAACGTCCAGTTCCCTAACTATGGCTACACCTTC
TRBV7-3,TRBJ2-3,TRBD1,CASSYSGTGADTQYF,TGTGCCAGCAGCTACTCCGGGACAGGGGCAGATACGCAGTATTTT
TRBV2,TRBJ2-3,TRBD2,CASSAGTSEDTQYF,TGTGCCAGCAGTGCCGGGACTAGCGAAGATACGCAGTATTTT
TRBV9,TRBJ1-3,TRBD1,CASSVATGEAGNTIYF,TGTGCCAGCAGCGTCGCTACAGGGGAGGCTGGAAACACCATATATTTT
TRBV7-9,TRBJ2-3,TRBD2,CASSLGTSGRPTDTQYF,TGTGCCAGCAGCTTAGGGACTAGCGGGAGGCCCACAGATACGCAGTATTTT
TRBV28,TRBJ2-4,TRBD2,CASSIAGGNKNIQYF,TGTGCCAGCAGTATAGCGGGGGGCAATAAAAACATTCAGTACTTC
TRBV2,TRBJ1-2,TRBD1,CASSTGGSYGYTF,TGTGCCAGCAGTACAGGGGGGAGCTATGGCTACACCTTC
TRBV10-3,TRBJ1-1,.,CAISVGREAEAFF,TGTGCCATCAGTGTCGGCAGGGAGGCTGAAGCTTTCTTT
TRBV5-1,TRBJ1-1,.,CASSLGRNTEAFF,TGCGCCAGCAGCTTGGGCAGGAACACTGAAGCTTTCTTT
TRBV19,TRBJ2-5,TRBD1,CASSSGGETQYF,TGTGCCAGTAGCTCAGGGGGTGAGACCCAGTACTTC
TRBV2,TRBJ1-2,.,CASSDSLRFQYGYTF,TGTGCCAGCAGTGATAGTCTTCGGTTCCAATATGGCTACACCTTC
TRBV5-1,TRBJ2-7,.,CASSSYRGSHEQYF,TGCGCCAGCAGCTCCTATAGGGGGTCCCACGAGCAGTACTTC
TRBV10-3,TRBJ1-2,TRBD1,CAISPRQGGLYGYTF,TGTGCCATCAGTCCAAGACAGGGCGGATTATACGGCTACACCTTC
TRBV19,TRBJ2-2,.,CASKSTGPATGELFF,TGTGCCAGTAAATCGACAGGCCCCGCCACCGGGGAGCTGTTTTTT
TRBV27,TRBJ2-2,TRBD2,CASSSGLAGYTGELFF,TGTGCCAGCAGTTCGGGATTAGCGGGGTACACCGGGGAGCTGTTTTTT